Listed below are T cell receptor beta chains from one sample, sequenced in a study of blood T cell repertoires in COVID-19. This table comes from immunoSEQ multiplex PCR, and its TCRdb copy is limited to in-frame clones, with some not included. The sample has about 260,000 clones, around 87% seen once. The source material was peripheral blood. The origin of the receptors is a woman aged 45-65 years who had recovered from COVID-19. The CDR3 runs from the conserved cysteine through the conserved F or W. The order of the fields is V gene, J gene, D gene, clone size, CDR3 DNA, CDR3 protein. A D gene is named only where the DNA matches it firmly. Size is omitted from some rows. Given values are once, few, many or a class for expanded clones.

TRBV5-1,TRBJ1-1,.,.,TGCGCCAGCAGTCCGCAGGTAGGCACTGAAGCTTTCTTT,CASSPQVGTEAFF
TRBV5-6,TRBJ2-1,.,.,TGTGCCAGCCGCTCAACACATGAGCAGTTCTTC,CASRSTHEQFF
TRBV9,TRBJ2-7,TRBD1,.,TGTGCCAGCAGCGCGACACAGGTTCCGGGACAGGGGCCCTACGAGCAGTACTTC,CASSATQVPGQGPYEQYF
TRBV3-1/TRBV3-2,TRBJ1-4,.,.,TGTGCCAGCAGCCAACGGGGGGTTGAAAAACTGTTTTTT,CASSQRGVEKLFF
TRBV12-5,TRBJ1-6,TRBD1,.,TGTGCTAGTGGTCGTGGACAGGGGGCAGTTTCACCCCTCCACTTT,CASGRGQGAVSPLHF
TRBV19,TRBJ2-3,.,.,TGTGCCAGTAGTTACCAACGGTCGCCCACAGATACGCAGTATTTT,CASSYQRSPTDTQYF
TRBV29-1,TRBJ2-1,.,.,TGCAGCGTTGAGGTAGTGGATGAGCAGTTCTTC,CSVEVVDEQFF
TRBV18,TRBJ2-1,.,.,TGTGCCAGCTCATTTCAGGGCGTCAGCTCCTACAATGAGCAGTTCTTC,CASSFQGVSSYNEQFF
TRBV9,TRBJ1-2,TRBD1,once,TGTGCCAGCAGCGCGGACAGGGGTAGCGGTGGCTACACCTTC,CASSADRGSGGYTF
TRBV5-1,TRBJ2-5,TRBD1,.,TGCGCCAGCAGCCCTGGGGGACAGGGGAGTGGAGAGACCCAGTACTTC,CASSPGGQGSGETQYF
TRBV29-1,TRBJ1-5,.,.,TGCAGCGTCTCGGGGGGGCAGTATCAGCCCCAGCATTTT,CSVSGGQYQPQHF
TRBV5-1,TRBJ2-1,.,.,TGCGCCAGCGTGCCTAGCGTCAGTGAGCAGTTCTTC,CASVPSVSEQFF
TRBV19,TRBJ2-2,TRBD2,.,TGTGCCAGTCAACCCGGGACTATCACCGGGGAGCTGTTTTTT,CASQPGTITGELFF
TRBV7-3,TRBJ2-3,TRBD2,.,TGTGCCAGCAGCCCACAAGCGGGAATGGGTGCAGATACGCAGTATTTT,CASSPQAGMGADTQYF
TRBV7-2,TRBJ1-2,TRBD1,.,TGTGCCAGCAGGACACAGGGGGCGCGTCCTACCTATGGCTACACCTTC,CASRTQGARPTYGYTF
TRBV5-1,TRBJ1-2,.,few,TGCGCCAGCAGCTTCGATCCCGACAGCTCCTACACCTTC,CASSFDPDSSYTF
TRBV9,TRBJ2-1,TRBD2,.,TGTGCCAGCAGCCCCAGGGCGGGGGGGACCTACAATGAGCAGTTCTTC,CASSPRAGGTYNEQFF
TRBV29-1,TRBJ1-1,TRBD1,few,TGCAGCGTTGAAGGTAGGGGGGCAGGGGGCCTCCCTGAAGCTTTCTTT,CSVEGRGAGGLPEAFF
TRBV11-1,TRBJ1-2,.,.,TGTGCCAGCAGCTTAGAGGCAGGGGTCGGCTACACCTTC,CASSLEAGVGYTF
TRBV28,TRBJ2-1,TRBD2,.,TGTGCCAGCAGTCTTCAGCGGGAGGGCTACAATGAGCAGTTCTTC,CASSLQREGYNEQFF